These 13 T cell receptor beta chains originate from one sample sequenced in a study of blood T cell repertoires in COVID-19. Repertoires were generated with immunoSEQ multiplex PCR, while TCRdb's copy carries only in-frame clones and drops some. The sample has over 200,000 clones, almost 90% seen once; the top ten hold approximately 15%. Sequences were obtained from PBMCs or T cells enriched from blood (not recorded which). The receptors were sampled from a man aged 25 to 40 who had been exposed to COVID-19.

The V and J genes are TRBV5-1 and TRBJ2-1, with no clear D. V was clipped by 4 bases and J by 5 bases, with 13 bases between them. The V gene's germline CDR1 is SGHRS and CDR2 YFSETQ. The CDR3 covers 14 residues. The DNA for the CDR3 is TGCGCCAGCAGCCCCCTCGTGTCGGACAATGAGCAGTTCTTC. Translated, it gives CASSPLVSDNEQFF.

The rearrangement uses TRBV2 and TRBJ2-3; 12 positions match TRBD2. This CDR3 has 17 amino acids. CDR1 is SNHLY, CDR2 FYNNEI, per germline. J lost 2 bases, V lost 8 bases, and 11 bases had no gene match. The CDR3 is CASLRASGGVLTDTQYF. The DNA for the CDR3 is TGTGCCAGCTTGAGGGCTAGCGGGGGGGTTCTCACAGATACGCAGTATTTT.

The J gene is TRBJ1-5, the V gene TRBV27; D is undetermined. The CDR3 has 16 amino acids. V dropped 3 bases and J dropped 5 bases, with 17 bases sitting between them. The germline V gene encodes CDR1 MNHEY and CDR2 SMNVEV (reference sequence). This CDR3 reads CASSLTPTGGHQPQHF. DNA of the CDR3: TGTGCCAGCAGTTTGACCCCAACCGGAGGCCATCAGCCCCAGCATTTT.

V is TRBV5-5 and J is TRBJ1-5, with D hard to call. Germline CDR1 is SGHKS and CDR2 is YYEKEE (reference sequence). Trimming stripped 2 bases from V and 6 bases from J, with 6 bases between. The CDR3 covers 12 residues. CDR3 loop: CASSFPGQPQHF. The CDR3 nucleotides are TGTGCCAGCAGCTTTCCCGGTCAGCCCCAGCATTTT.

Details on this clone: At one boundary the junction diverges from the germline segment, which might be a read error. The chain uses TRBV7-2 and TRBJ2-4; 7 nucleotides agree with TRBD1. CDR3 size: 15 residues. Germline CDR1 is SGHTA and CDR2 is FQGNSA. Written as DNA, the CDR3 is TGTGCCAGCAGCCCCAATCGACAGGGTTTTGCGCTTTTGTCCTTC. It specifies CASSPNRQGFALLSF.

The CDR3, as DNA: TGTGCCAGCAGATCGAGCGGTTACTACGAGCAGTACTTC. Its protein product is CASRSSGYYEQYF. The J gene is TRBJ2-7, the V gene TRBV3-1 (or the pseudogene TRBV3-2); D perhaps matches TRBD2 (5 bases). CDR3 length equals 13 residues. Germline lookup yields CDR1 LGHDT and CDR2 YNNKEL (reference sequence). Trimming stripped 6 bases from V and 3 bases from J, with 12 bases between.

CDR3 DNA sequence: TGTGCCAGCAGTTTTGGACAGCCCTACGAGCAGTACTTC. Translating it yields CASSFGQPYEQYF. The chain links TRBV27 to TRBJ2-7, with D possibly being TRBD1 (6 bases). V shed 3 bases and J shed 2 bases, with 8 bases lying between them. The CDR3 contains 13 residues. Germline values: CDR1 MNHEY, CDR2 SMNVEV (reference sequence).

V gene TRBV6-6 combines with J gene TRBJ1-1; weak D call: TRBD1 (5 bases). Per germline, CDR1 MNHNY and CDR2 SVGAGI (reference sequence). V was shortened by 4 bases and J by 6 bases, with 12 bases between the two germline ends. This CDR3 comprises 13 residues. As DNA, the CDR3 is TGTGCCAGCAGTTCCTCGGACAATCCTGAAGCTTTCTTT. The encoded protein is CASSSSDNPEAFF.

The chain joins TRBV6-4 to TRBJ2-1, with TRBD2 identical over 9 bases. The junction had 5 bases not matched to a gene; V was cut back by 5 bases and J by 3 bases. This CDR3 contains 15 residues. Per germline, CDR1 MRHNA and CDR2 SNTAGT. CDR3 bases: TGTGCCAGCAGTCGCGAGCGGGGGGACTACAATGAGCAGTTCTTC. Its translation is CASSRERGDYNEQFF.

The V call is TRBV6-1, the J call TRBJ1-5; perhaps TRBD1 as D (5 bases). Germline V lookup: CDR1 MNHNS, CDR2 SASEGT. V lost 1 base and J lost 7, with 14 bases in between. This CDR3 contains 15 residues. The CDR3 reads CASSEGVGLSQPQHF. In DNA form, the CDR3 reads TGTGCCAGCAGTGAAGGGGTGGGGCTAAGCCAGCCCCAGCATTTT.

In its sample, this clone was seen once. The chain uses TRBV9 and TRBJ2-1; TRBD1 matches 10 bases. CDR3 length equals 15 residues. V lost 3 bases to trimming and J lost 7 bases; unmatched junction nucleotides: 7. Germline V gives CDR1 SGDLS, CDR2 YYNGEE. DNA for the CDR3: TGTGCCAGCAGCGCACCGCGGACAGGGGGTAATGAGCAGTTCTTC. As protein: CASSAPRTGGNEQFF.

The chain employs TRBV7-2 and TRBJ2-2; possibly TRBD1 for D (6 bases). This CDR3 comprises 14 residues. CDR1 SGHTA and CDR2 FQGNSA come from the germline V gene. With 1 base removed from V and 7 bases from J, the gap between germline ends came to 10 bases. CDR3 sequence: CASSLEQGSGELFF. CDR3 nucleotide sequence: TGTGCCAGCAGCTTAGAGCAGGGGAGCGGGGAGCTGTTTTTT.

V gene TRBV14 combines with J gene TRBJ1-5; D possibly corresponds to TRBD1 (5 bases). The CDR3 contains 14 residues. V was shortened by 4 bases and J by 2 bases, with 9 bases between the two germline ends. Looked up from germline, CDR1 is SGHDN and CDR2 is FVKESK. Here the CDR3 reads CASSPLGGNQPQHF. For the CDR3, the DNA is TGTGCCAGCAGCCCCCTAGGGGGCAATCAGCCCCAGCATTTT.